A single T cell receptor beta chain is shown here with its context. The V and J ends lost 7 bases and 2 bases, in that order; junction bases with no gene match: 11. The CDR3 consists of 16 residues. Germline CDR1 is SGHRS and CDR2 is YFSETQ. Documented treatment: preoperative locoregional IRX-2 cytokine immunotherapy. Preoperative locoregional IRX-2 cytokine immunotherapy was tested in the phase Ib source study. The sample is drawn from a study of preoperative IRX-2 immunotherapy in early breast cancer. Clones were read by immunoSEQ multiplex PCR, and TCRdb kept only the in-frame ones, dropping some. The table has about 38,000 clones, roughly four fifths seen once.

This TCR was sampled from a human donor with breast cancer. The J gene is TRBJ1-5, the V gene TRBV5-1; 8 positions agree with TRBD1. The sequencing used lymph node tissue, collected after IRX-2 immunotherapy. The CDR3 here is CASPGGQEVCNQPQHF. In DNA, the CDR3 is TGCGCCAGCCCAGGGGGCCAGGAGGTGTGCAATCAGCCCCAGCATTTT.